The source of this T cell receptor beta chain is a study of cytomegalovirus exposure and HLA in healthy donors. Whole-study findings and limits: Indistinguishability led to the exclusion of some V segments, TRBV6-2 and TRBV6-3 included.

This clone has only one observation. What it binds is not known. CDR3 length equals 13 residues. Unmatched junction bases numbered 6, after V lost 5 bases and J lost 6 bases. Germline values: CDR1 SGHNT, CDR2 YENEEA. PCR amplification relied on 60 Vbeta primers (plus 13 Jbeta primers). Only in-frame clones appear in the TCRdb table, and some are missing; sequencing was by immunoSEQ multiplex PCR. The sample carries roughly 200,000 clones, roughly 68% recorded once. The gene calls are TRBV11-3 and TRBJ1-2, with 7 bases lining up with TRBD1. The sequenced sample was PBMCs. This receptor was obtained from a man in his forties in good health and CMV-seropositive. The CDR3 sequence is CASSQIRGHGYTF. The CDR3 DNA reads TGTGCCAGCAGCCAAATAAGGGGGCATGGCTACACCTTC.